The present TCR beta chain was sequenced within a study of cytomegalovirus exposure and HLA in healthy donors. Study conclusions and caveats: Most subjects' HLA-A and HLA-B alleles were reportedly predicted from TCR beta sequences.

On this clone itself: Its cognate antigen is unknown.

Looked up from germline, CDR1 is SEHNR and CDR2 is FQNEAQ (reference sequence). CDR3 length: 16 residues. V lost 2 bases, J lost 3 bases, and 13 bases lay in between. PCR primers comprised 60 Vbeta and 13 Jbeta primers. The protocol was immunoSEQ multiplex PCR, while the TCRdb copy is restricted to in-frame clones and leaves out a portion. This repertoire shows 200,000 or so clones, 82% found once; its top ten account for roughly 0.1%. The sample was PBMCs. V is TRBV7-9 and J is TRBJ1-4; perhaps TRBD1 as D (6 bases). This receptor was obtained from a boy between 2 and 10 years old in good health and CMV-seronegative. The CDR3 reads CASSLSGVEANEKLFF. The CDR3 DNA reads as TGTGCCAGCAGCTTATCAGGGGTCGAGGCTAATGAAAAACTGTTTTTT.